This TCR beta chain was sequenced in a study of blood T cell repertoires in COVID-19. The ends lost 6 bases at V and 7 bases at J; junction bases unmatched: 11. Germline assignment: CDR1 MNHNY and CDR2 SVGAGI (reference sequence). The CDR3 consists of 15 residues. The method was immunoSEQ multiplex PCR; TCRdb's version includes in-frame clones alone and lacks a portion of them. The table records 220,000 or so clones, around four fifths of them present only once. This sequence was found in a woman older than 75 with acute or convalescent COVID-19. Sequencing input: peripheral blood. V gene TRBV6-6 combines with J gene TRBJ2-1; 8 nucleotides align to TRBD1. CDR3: CASRSGTGSGNEQFF. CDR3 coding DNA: TGTGCCAGCAGGTCCGGGACAGGCTCCGGGAATGAGCAGTTCTTC.